The 29 T cell receptor beta chains below come from one sample, sequenced in a study of neoadjuvant nivolumab and ipilimumab in lung cancer. Clones were read by immunoSEQ multiplex PCR, and TCRdb kept only the in-frame ones, dropping some. The sample yields over 20,000 clones, roughly 80% seen once. This specimen consisted of tumor tissue, obtained after neoadjuvant nivolumab, alone or with ipilimumab, at or shortly before surgery. Every receptor here comes from an adult with non-small cell lung cancer.

The table lists this clone with a count of one. V and J are TRBV19 and TRBJ2-2; D ambiguous. V was cut by 0 bases and J by 6 bases, with 8 bases left in between. In germline, CDR1 is LNHDA, CDR2 SQIVND (reference sequence). The CDR3 contains 14 residues. The CDR3 DNA sequence: TGTGCCAGTAGTATAGATGACGTATCCGGGGAGCTGTTTTTT. This translates into CASSIDDVSGELFF.

This sequence joins TRBV5-8 and TRBJ2-5; D is possibly TRBD1 (6 bases). Germline CDR1 reads SGHTS; CDR2 reads YDEGEE. Trimming cost V 2 bases and J 5 bases, with 10 bases left between them. The CDR3 contains 13 residues. Here the CDR3 reads CASSFRGAETQYF. Written as DNA, the CDR3 is TGTGCCAGCAGCTTCAGGGGCGCGGAGACCCAGTACTTC.

The rearrangement links TRBV29-1 to TRBJ2-5; the D gene is possibly TRBD1 (5 bases). CDR1 and CDR2 from the germline V gene are SQVTM and ANQGSEA. The length of the CDR3 is 13 residues. The ends were cut back, 6 bases at V and 1 base at J, with 12 bases in the middle. CDR3 nucleotide sequence: TGCAGCGTGAAAAGGGGTCCCCAAGAGACCCAGTACTTC. Translating it yields CSVKRGPQETQYF.

The rearrangement links TRBV5-6 to TRBJ2-2; TRBD1 aligns across 10 bases. Germline trimming cut 4 bases from V and 5 bases from J; bases unmatched to any gene: 2. The CDR3 runs 14 residues. Germline V lookup: CDR1 SGHDT, CDR2 YYEEEE. CDR3 in amino acids: CASSRDRGTGELFF. CDR3 coding DNA: TGTGCCAGCAGCAGGGACAGGGGAACCGGGGAGCTGTTTTTT. Full variable domain (outside the CDR3, taken from reference TRBV5-6 and TRBJ2-2): DAGVTQSPTHLIKTRGQQVTLRCSPKSGHDTVSWYQQALGQGPQFIFQYYEEEERQRGNFPDRFSGHQFPNYSSELNVNALLLGDSALYLCASSRDRGTGELFFGEGSRLTVL.

The chain carries TRBV15 and TRBJ1-1; possible D gene TRBD1, 6 bases. Germline lookup yields CDR1 LNHNV and CDR2 YYDKDF (reference sequence). This CDR3 is 16 amino acids long. Trimming shortened V by 0 bases and J by 0 bases, and 11 bases separated the two germline ends. The DNA of the CDR3 is TGTGCCACCAGCAGAGATCTGGGACACCTGAACACTGAAGCTTTCTTT. The encoded protein is CATSRDLGHLNTEAFF.

The gene calls are TRBV6-5 and TRBJ2-3; 7 bases match TRBD2. Germline assignment: CDR1 MNHEY and CDR2 SVGAGI. The ends lost 6 bases at V and 5 bases at J; junction bases unmatched: 11. This CDR3 comprises 15 residues. The CDR3 coding sequence is TGTGCCAGCAGCGACCGGGGGTTAGCGGGAGATACGCAGTATTTT. Its protein is CASSDRGLAGDTQYF.

This clone was counted a few times. This chain joins TRBV27 and TRBJ2-2; the D is unclear. This CDR3 contains 14 residues. Germline V gene data show CDR1 as MNHEY and CDR2 as SMNVEV (reference sequence). V was clipped by 1 base and J by 4 bases, with 7 bases between them. CDR3 in amino acids: CASSLYPSTGELFF. The CDR3 DNA reads as TGTGCCAGCAGTTTATATCCTTCCACCGGGGAGCTGTTTTTT.

This chain connects TRBV11-2 to TRBJ2-1; TRBD2 agrees at 8 bases. V lost 8 bases to trimming and J lost 2 bases; unmatched junction nucleotides: 5. This CDR3 contains 14 residues. Germline CDR1 and CDR2: SGHAT and FQNNGV. In nucleotides, the CDR3 is TGTGCCAGCGGAACTAGCGGAGCCTACAATGAGCAGTTCTTC. Its translation: CASGTSGAYNEQFF.

This chain joins TRBV5-1 and TRBJ1-4, with TRBD1 identical over 7 bases. CDR1 and CDR2 (germline): SGHRS, YFSETQ. CDR3 length: 14 residues. Germline trimming cut 4 bases from V and 2 bases from J; bases unmatched to any gene: 2. CDR3 region: CASSPGGTNEKLFF. Written as DNA, the CDR3 is TGCGCCAGCAGCCCAGGGGGGACTAATGAAAAACTGTTTTTT.

The chain links TRBV5-4 to TRBJ2-7; 11 bases fit TRBD2. Looked up from germline, CDR1 is SGHNT and CDR2 is YYREEE (reference sequence). The CDR3 is 16 amino acids. After removal of 5 bases from V and 0 bases from J, the junction contained 7 bases not matched to a gene. The CDR3 DNA follows: TGTGCCAGCAGGGCCGGGACTAGCGGACCCTCCTACGAGCAGTACTTC. Translating it yields CASRAGTSGPSYEQYF.

The DNA of the CDR3 is TGCGCCAGCAGCTTAAGCGGCAACTCTGGAAACACCATATATTTT. This sequence encodes CASSLSGNSGNTIYF. The genes are TRBV5-1 and TRBJ1-3; no firm D call. The CDR3 is made up of 15 amino acids. Trimming cost V 2 bases and J 0 bases, with 9 bases left between them. Germline CDR1 reads SGHRS; CDR2 reads YFSETQ.

This chain joins TRBV7-6 and TRBJ2-1, with TRBD2 matching over 9 bases. CDR1 and CDR2 (germline): SGHVS, FNYEAQ. Trimming removed 5 bases from V and 5 bases from J; junction bases left unmatched: 7. The CDR3 extends over 15 amino acids. Here the CDR3 DNA reads TGTGCCAGCAGCCGCGCGGGAGGGGGAAACAATGAGCAGTTCTTC. Amino acid sequence: CASSRAGGGNNEQFF.

This clone was detected once. This chain joins TRBV6-5 and TRBJ2-5, with 10 positions matching TRBD2. The V gene's germline CDR1 is MNHEY and CDR2 SVGAGI. The CDR3 extends over 16 amino acids. V dropped 0 bases and J dropped 10; count of bases not matched to a gene: 11. The CDR3 region has the DNA TGTGCCAGCAGTTACTCGAAGGTAGCGGGAGGAAGAGACCAGTACTTC. It encodes CASSYSKVAGGRDQYF.

The V call is TRBV7-2, the J call TRBJ2-2; the D gene is possibly TRBD2 (6 bases). V was trimmed by 7 bases and J by 2 bases, leaving 11 bases between them. The CDR3 covers 14 residues. In germline, CDR1 is SGHTA, CDR2 FQGNSA. The CDR3 DNA reads as TGTGCCAGCAAATATAGCGGTAACACCGGGGAGCTGTTTTTT. Amino acid sequence: CASKYSGNTGELFF.

CDR3: CASSPAGAFTGELFF. The CDR3 nucleotides read TGTGCCAGCTCACCGGCAGGGGCCTTTACCGGGGAGCTGTTTTTT. This chain connects TRBV18 to TRBJ2-2; a weak D match, TRBD1 (6 bases). The V end was cut by 3 bases, the J end by 5 bases, with 13 bases between. The CDR3 loop spans 15 amino acids. Germline assignment: CDR1 KGHSH and CDR2 LQKENI.

V usage is TRBV18 and J usage is TRBJ2-5; D is uncertain. The CDR3 loop spans 12 amino acids. Looked up from germline, CDR1 is KGHSH and CDR2 is LQKENI. V dropped 0 bases and J dropped 5 bases, with 4 bases sitting between them. The CDR3 region is CASSPPAETQYF. The CDR3 nucleotides read TGTGCCAGCTCACCACCCGCGGAGACCCAGTACTTC.

The rearrangement uses TRBV11-2 and TRBJ1-1; D not certain. CDR1 and CDR2 (germline): SGHAT, FQNNGV. The CDR3 has 12 residues. V lost 0 bases and J lost 5, with 4 bases in between. The CDR3 protein is CASSLDRTEAFF. In nucleotides, the CDR3 is TGTGCCAGCAGCTTAGATCGAACTGAAGCTTTCTTT.

The rearrangement links TRBV19 to TRBJ2-1; TRBD2 aligns across 11 bases. CDR1 LNHDA and CDR2 SQIVND come from the germline V gene (reference sequence). The trim removed 7 bases at V and 8 bases at J, leaving 10 bases unmatched. CDR3 length: 15 residues. CDR3 loop: CASTLGGSGRDEQFF. CDR3 DNA sequence: TGTGCCAGTACCCTCGGTGGTAGCGGGAGGGATGAGCAGTTCTTC.

Only one count was recorded for this clone. The chain couples TRBV29-1 to TRBJ2-1; TRBD1 matches at 12 bases. The V gene's germline CDR1 is SQVTM and CDR2 ANQGSEA. The CDR3 is 14 residues long. Trimming cost V 7 bases and J 6 bases; bases outside gene matches: 7. CDR3 bases: TGCAGCGCCCCGAAGGGACAGGGGGCCAATGAGCAGTTCTTC. Translated, it gives CSAPKGQGANEQFF.

The V and J genes are TRBV30 and TRBJ1-1, with a tentative D call TRBD1 (5 bases). Trimming pared 2 bases from V and 4 bases from J, leaving 14 bases between. This CDR3 region has 14 residues. Germline loops: CDR1 GTSNPN, CDR2 SVGIG (reference sequence). In DNA, the CDR3 is TGTGCCTGGAGTCTCAGGGACTATTTCACTGAAGCTTTCTTT. As protein: CAWSLRDYFTEAFF.

The rearrangement links TRBV18 to TRBJ2-3; 8 nucleotides align to TRBD2. Germline trimming cut 3 bases from V and 2 bases from J; bases unmatched to any gene: 7. This CDR3 comprises 16 residues. Per the germline V gene, CDR1 is KGHSH and CDR2 is LQKENI. In DNA, the CDR3 is TGTGCCAGCTCACCCATAGCGGGACTAAACACAGATACGCAGTATTTT. Residues: CASSPIAGLNTDTQYF.

This chain connects TRBV6-1 to TRBJ2-7; D gene ambiguous. Germline CDR1 is MNHNS and CDR2 is SASEGT. Trimming shortened V by 7 bases and J by 2 bases, and 12 bases separated the two germline ends. The CDR3 length is 13 residues. The CDR3 region has the DNA TGTGCCAGCAATAGTGAGAATCCCTACGAGCAGTACTTC. Translating gives CASNSENPYEQYF.

The V gene is TRBV18, the J gene TRBJ2-7; TRBD2 matches 10 bases. Germline-derived CDR1 and CDR2 are KGHSH and LQKENI. Trimming removed 3 bases from V and 7 bases from J; junction bases left unmatched: 3. The CDR3 is 13 residues long. The DNA of the CDR3 is TGTGCCAGCTCACCGGCAGCGGGAGGGGAGCAGTACTTC. It encodes CASSPAAGGEQYF.

The chain uses TRBV27 and TRBJ2-7; either TRBD1 or TRBD2 may supply D (5 bases each). Germline loops: CDR1 MNHEY, CDR2 SMNVEV (reference sequence). Trimming cost V 7 bases and J 6 bases, with 13 bases left between them. The CDR3 is 12 residues long. The CDR3 reads CASKGEGTEQYF. For the CDR3, the DNA is TGTGCCAGCAAGGGCGAAGGGACCGAGCAGTACTTC.

The chain couples TRBV18 to TRBJ2-7; possible D gene TRBD1, 6 bases. V shed 5 bases and J shed 3 bases, with 8 bases lying between them. The CDR3 length is 12 residues. The germline V gene has CDR1 KGHSH and CDR2 LQKENI. The CDR3 DNA reads TGTGCCAGCTCAGGGACAAGCTACGAGCAGTACTTC. Its protein is CASSGTSYEQYF.

The J gene is TRBJ1-1, the V gene TRBV5-1; 9 bases are shared with TRBD1. The CDR3 is 16 amino acids. With 0 bases clipped from V and 4 bases from J, the junction kept 7 bases outside the gene matches. Germline CDR1 is SGHRS and CDR2 is YFSETQ. CDR3 protein: CASSLDRQGVSTEAFF. The CDR3 DNA reads as TGCGCCAGCAGCTTGGACCGACAGGGGGTGAGCACTGAAGCTTTCTTT.

V usage is TRBV4-2 and J usage is TRBJ1-1, with D perhaps TRBD1 (5 bases). The germline V and J ends were trimmed by 8 bases and 3 bases, with 13 bases remaining between them. The CDR3 has 13 residues. CDR1 and CDR2 (germline): LGHNA, YNFKEQ. CDR3 region: CASVPGGDTEAFF. As DNA, the CDR3 is TGTGCCAGCGTCCCGGGGGGGGACACTGAAGCTTTCTTT.

The table lists this clone with a few counts. V usage is TRBV27 and J usage is TRBJ2-5; 10 positions match TRBD1. Germline CDR1 MNHEY, CDR2 SMNVEV (reference sequence). The CDR3 has 15 amino acids. V lost 5 bases to trimming and J lost 5 bases; unmatched junction nucleotides: 8. Here the CDR3 reads CASSPLDRGPETQYF. CDR3 coding DNA: TGTGCCAGCAGTCCGTTAGACAGGGGGCCGGAGACCCAGTACTTC.

This chain connects TRBV30 to TRBJ1-2; TRBD1 matches at 10 bases. CDR1 and CDR2 from the germline V gene are GTSNPN and SVGIG (reference sequence). The CDR3 loop spans 14 amino acids. V lost 6 bases and J lost 3; bases outside the gene matches: 7. The CDR3, as DNA: TGTGCCTGCCTCTTGACAGGGGGCGACTATGGCTACACCTTC. Its protein product is CACLLTGGDYGYTF.